The subject of this entry is one T cell receptor (beta chain). These data originate in a study of cytomegalovirus exposure and HLA in healthy donors. The study ran its PCR with 60 Vbeta and 13 Jbeta primers. Sequencing used immunoSEQ multiplex PCR; TCRdb keeps in-frame clones, though not all of them. The data contain roughly 190,000 clones, around 80% of them singletons. The material sequenced was PBMCs. The TCR originated in a woman in her thirties or forties in good health and CMV-seronegative.

The CDR3 DNA reads as TGTGCCAGCAGCGCCAACCCGGGGAGGGGACAGAACACTGAAGCTTTCTTT. This translates into CASSANPGRGQNTEAFF. The genes are TRBV9 and TRBJ1-1; perhaps TRBD1 as D (6 bases). This CDR3 contains 17 residues. V lost 3 bases, J lost 1 base, and 19 bases lay in between. Germline values: CDR1 SGDLS, CDR2 YYNGEE.